This passage covers 18 T cell receptor beta chains from one sample sequenced in a study of blood T cells in healthy people across ages. The use of a sample-barcoded 5' primer and a J-beta primer mix characterized a second PCR of about 6 to 11 cycles. One entry per CDR3 protein results from TCRdb running MiXCR on the 5' RACE reads. The sample carries about 800,000 distinct CDR3 sequences, more than 20% recorded once. These same data were also listed under a study on T cells of mothers and their children.

The sequenced sample was blood. These receptors originate from a boy between 10 and 17 years old in good health.

This chain uses TRBV10-3 with TRBJ2-5; no definite D call. The end of the DNA is better explained by TRBJ2-1, so the J call may be wrong. The CDR3 has 12 amino acids. In germline, CDR1 is ENHRY, CDR2 SYGVKD. The CDR3 spells CAISEASGEQFF. CDR3 sequence (DNA): TGTGCCATCAGTGAGGCGAGTGGTGAGCAGTTCTTC.

Only a few counts were recorded for this clonotype. The rearrangement uses TRBV6-5 and TRBJ2-5, with a possible D match to TRBD1 (5 bases). The closer fit of TRBJ2-1 to the DNA end suggests the J call may be wrong. There are 13 residues in the CDR3. Germline V gives CDR1 MNHEY, CDR2 SVGAGI. In DNA, the CDR3 is TGTGCCAGCAGACAGGACTCCTACAATGAGCAGTTCTTC. Residues: CASRQDSYNEQFF.

This clonotype was seen a handful of times. V gene TRBV29-1 combines with J gene TRBJ2-6; no clear D gene. This CDR3 comprises 13 residues. The V end was cut by 7 bases, the J end by 0 bases, with 7 bases between. CDR1 and CDR2 from the germline V gene are SQVTM and ANQGSEA. CDR3 in amino acids: CSATVSGANVLTF. CDR3 DNA sequence: TGCAGCGCGACGGTCTCTGGGGCCAACGTCCTGACTTTC.

The V gene is TRBV29-1, the J gene TRBJ2-3; TRBD1 agrees at 7 bases. Germline V CDR1 and CDR2: SQVTM, ANQGSEA. J was trimmed by 4 bases and V by 4 bases; bases with no gene match: 11. This CDR3 is built from 15 residues. The CDR3 DNA reads as TGCAGCGTTGTCCCGGTGGAGGACAGGCCAGATACGCAGTATTTT. The encoded protein is CSVVPVEDRPDTQYF.

DNA for the CDR3: TGCAGCGGCTTAAGGAACACCGGGGAGCTGTTTTTT. Its protein is CSGLRNTGELFF. V and J are TRBV29-1 and TRBJ2-2; D unclear. The CDR3 extends over 12 amino acids. V lost 7 bases and J lost 1, with 7 bases in between. In germline, CDR1 is SQVTM, CDR2 ANQGSEA.

This clonotype has more than one count but fewer than ten. The chain is built from TRBV6-1 and TRBJ1-1; D is undetermined. The CDR3 contains 17 residues. CDR1 and CDR2 (germline): MNHNS, SASEGT. V was trimmed by 6 bases and J by 2 bases, leaving 22 bases between them. The CDR3 DNA is TGTGCCAGCAGAGCTAACCGGGGTCCTGGGGTAAACACTGAAGCTTTCTTT. Protein: CASRANRGPGVNTEAFF.

J is TRBJ2-7 and V is TRBV5-1, with 10 bases aligning to TRBD1. Germline CDR1 is SGHRS and CDR2 is YFSETQ. The CDR3 totals 15 residues. Unmatched junction bases numbered 6, after V lost 6 bases and J lost 0 bases. The CDR3 loop reads CASTSGQGTSYEQYF. CDR3 nucleotides: TGCGCCAGCACCTCGGGACAGGGGACCTCCTACGAGCAGTACTTC.

The chain combines TRBV6-5 with TRBJ2-2; TRBD1 matches 8 bases. The CDR3 contains 14 residues. The junction had 6 bases not matched to a gene; V was cut back by 7 bases and J by 5 bases. The germline V gene encodes CDR1 MNHEY and CDR2 SVGAGI. The CDR3 coding sequence is TGTGCCAGCAATGACAGGGGAGTAACCGGGGAGCTGTTTTTT. It encodes CASNDRGVTGELFF.

This clonotype was observed a few times. J is TRBJ2-7 and V is TRBV6-2 or TRBV6-3, with D unclear. This CDR3 spans 17 amino acids. Between the trimmed V and J ends, which lost 2 bases and 0 bases, there was a span of 17 bases. The germline V gene has CDR1 MNHEY and CDR2 SVGEGT. Written as DNA, the CDR3 is TGTGCCAGCAGTTACGATTTGTACAGACCCAGCTCCTACGAGCAGTACTTC. Translated: CASSYDLYRPSSYEQYF.

This clonotype was seen more than once but under ten times. The rearrangement links TRBV29-1 to TRBJ2-5, with 7 bases that match TRBD1. Germline V lookup: CDR1 SQVTM, CDR2 ANQGSEA. The CDR3 is made up of 11 amino acids. V shed 4 bases and J 4 bases; nucleotides not matched to a gene: 0. For the CDR3, the DNA is TGCAGCGTTGGGGACAGAGAGACCCAGTACTTC. It is translated as CSVGDRETQYF. The full variable domain, completed using reference TRBV29-1 and TRBJ2-5, is SAVISQKPSRDICQRGTSLTIQCQVDSQVTMMFWYRQQPGQSLTLIATANQGSEATYESGFVIDKFPISRPNLTFSTLTVSNMSPEDSSIYLCSVGDRETQYFGPGTRLLVL.

There are a few counts of this clonotype. The DNA of the CDR3 is TGTGCCAGCAGTGGACAGGGGATTGGATATGGCTACACCTTC. This codes for CASSGQGIGYGYTF. J is TRBJ1-2 and V is TRBV2, with TRBD1 matching over 8 bases. Germline V gene lookup returns CDR1 SNHLY and CDR2 FYNNEI. The CDR3 loop spans 14 amino acids. The trim removed 4 bases at V and 5 bases at J, leaving 6 bases unmatched.

This clonotype appeared a single time. The V gene is TRBV7-9, the J gene TRBJ2-2, with D perhaps matching TRBD1 (5 bases). The CDR3 loop spans 17 amino acids. Trimming cost V 2 bases and J 3 bases, with 16 bases left between them. Germline V lookup: CDR1 SEHNR, CDR2 FQNEAQ (reference sequence). The DNA for the CDR3 is TGTGCCAGCAGCTTACTCCCGGACACAAAACACACCGGGGAGCTGTTTTTT. Amino acids: CASSLLPDTKHTGELFF.

This clonotype showed up just a few times. V is TRBV4-3 and J is TRBJ2-7; the match to TRBD2 covers 8 bases. Germline trimming cut 1 base from V and 4 bases from J; bases unmatched to any gene: 6. CDR3 length: 15 amino acids. Germline CDR1 is LGHNA and CDR2 is YSLEER. As DNA, the CDR3 is TGCGCCAGCAGCCAAGGGGCGGGAGGCTTGTACGAGCAGTACTTC. Translated, it gives CASSQGAGGLYEQYF.

In its sample, this clonotype was seen a few times. This chain joins TRBV14 and TRBJ1-6; D may be TRBD1 (5 bases). V was pared by 4 bases and J by 2 bases, with 15 bases between. The germline V gene has CDR1 SGHDN and CDR2 FVKESK. The CDR3 extends over 17 amino acids. CDR3 bases: TGTGCCAGCAGCCTCCCCCAGGGTAGCCCCTATAATTCACCCCTCCACTTT. Protein: CASSLPQGSPYNSPLHF.

This clonotype appeared a few times. The rearrangement joins TRBV9 to TRBJ2-5, with D tentatively TRBD1 (5 bases). The end of the DNA aligns better with TRBJ2-7, so the J call may be wrong. Germline lookup yields CDR1 SGDLS and CDR2 YYNGEE. This CDR3 region has 15 residues. The CDR3 protein is CASSVGVGRVDEQYF. The DNA for the CDR3 is TGTGCCAGCAGCGTAGGTGTGGGCAGGGTGGACGAGCAGTACTTC.

This clonotype appeared a few times. It is unclear where the CDR3 begins or ends on the DNA, so no DNA is shown, and the CDR3 is as TCRdb lists it. The chain employs TRBV20-1 and TRBJ1-6. The CDR3 totals 14 residues, both ends included. Germline V gene lookup returns CDR1 DFQATT and CDR2 SNEGSKA (reference sequence). The CDR3: CSARDLAVDSPLHF.

This clonotype was observed a handful of times. The V call is TRBV14, the J call TRBJ2-7, with TRBD1 matching over 7 bases. This CDR3 spans 15 amino acids. J was trimmed by 6 bases and V by 7 bases; bases with no gene match: 15. The germline gives CDR1 SGHDN, CDR2 FVKESK. The CDR3 spells CASNQHPGQRSEQYF. For the CDR3, the DNA is TGTGCCAGCAACCAGCACCCGGGACAGAGGAGCGAGCAGTACTTC.

This clonotype showed up just a few times. The rearrangement links TRBV5-5 to TRBJ2-1; D unclear. Deletions cut 0 bases from V and 6 bases from J, with 19 bases between. This CDR3 has 17 residues. The V gene's germline CDR1 is SGHKS and CDR2 YYEKEE (reference sequence). CDR3 DNA: TGTGCCAGCAGCTTGGTGGAGTCGAACAGACCCTCCAATGAGCAGTTCTTC. Translation gives CASSLVESNRPSNEQFF.